This T cell receptor beta chain comes out of a study of T-cell memory formation after mild COVID-19 (dated by TCRdb to about 2021). Background for the entire study: Most TCR sequence clusters were specific to one of the two donors. Longitudinal TCRalpha and TCRbeta repertoire sequencing tracked T-cell clones expanding and contracting after mild COVID-19 in a couple of donors. The cohort comprised two young, previously healthy adult volunteers, one female and one male.

Sequenced on an Illumina NovaSeq 6000. Using 5'RACE with constant-segment primers, TCRalpha and TCRbeta cDNA libraries were constructed, with sample barcodes and unique molecular identifiers added in the process. RNA was extracted from every sample with Trizol reagent. Libraries were amplified in two PCR steps, with a second sample barcode and Illumina TruSeq adapters added in the second step. Sequencing of the libraries was done on an Illumina NovaSeq, producing 2 x 150 bp paired-end reads. Turning to the authors' computational methods: Reads were demultiplexed and collapsed into UMI-guided consensus sequences with migec v1.2.7. With mixcr v2.1.11, UMI consensuses were aligned to TRA and TRB V and J templates and assembled into clonotypes. Clonotypes were classified as expanded or contracted when called significant by both edgeR and NoisET, with noise models trained on biological replicates. For edgeR calls, the thresholds were a false discovery rate-adjusted p below 0.01 and a log2 fold-change of 1. As an exploratory analysis of dynamics, PCA with hierarchical clustering was applied to max-normalized trajectories of the 1000 most abundant clonotypes. Separately sequenced CD4+ and CD8+ repertoires were used to assign a CD4 or CD8 phenotype to each responding clone. TCRdb ran its own pipeline on the public reads, namely fastp trimming at Q25 and MiXCR clone calling, and kept in-frame beta chains. Identical CDR3 proteins give one entry, which carries the most common genes and DNA. These V and J calls are TCRdb output, not the study's own analysis. For this sample the table gives hundreds of thousands of distinct CDR3 sequences, of which around 8% were detected only once. About 20% of the sample lies in the top ten.

PBMCs were isolated by Ficoll-Paque density gradient centrifugation. The germline V gene gives CDR1 as MNHEY and CDR2 as SVGEGT. Including the terminal cysteine and phenylalanine, the CDR3 comprises 13 residues. Only the CDR3 part of the read is kept: 39 bases, read in frame from the first base. V gives up 6 bases and J gives up 0 bases, and the segment between their germline ends measures 8 bases. The study at large found these results: The study covered only a couple of mild cases, and larger cohorts including severe cases with pre-infection samples were considered necessary. Some responding clones were detected in pre-infection memory, suggesting pre-existing cross-reactive memory T cells joined the SARS-CoV-2 response. Clones contracting from day 15 to 85 had balanced CD4/CD8 phenotypes, while a second wave expanding from day 15 to 37 was biased towards CD4+. SARS-CoV-2 specificity of the second-wave clones peaking on day 37 was not confirmed. Contracting CD4+ clones appeared mostly in the CM and EM memory subsets, whereas CD8+ clones were enriched in EMRA.

Comments on this clonotype: The antigen it binds to is not known. No base qualities exist here, and no much larger clone lies one base off it.

This receptor was taken from a man between 18 and 35 years old who had mild COVID-19 (a few samples of this study predate the infection). The sample titles of this study are shuffled in the database, so cell type and time point are left out; the donor was told from shared clones. This sequence uses TRBV6-2 or TRBV6-3 and TRBJ2-5, with an unclear D gene assignment. What was sequenced was PBMCs or a T cell subset sorted from them (not recorded which). The DNA sequence reads TGTGCCAGCAGGGATCTATACCAAGAGACCCAGTACTTC. It encodes CASRDLYQETQYF.